What follows are 9 T cell receptor beta chains derived from one specimen sequenced in a study of beta chain features in type 1 diabetes. As every portion of the isolated RNA was reverse transcribed, the sequencing read expressed TCRB transcripts. The data were produced by immunoSEQ multiplex PCR, yet TCRdb's version contains in-frame clones alone and is incomplete. The sample has 450,000 or so clones; roughly an eighth are singletons. Sequencing was carried out using naive CD4+ T cells from blood. Receptors originate from a young woman in good health.

The chain has TRBV28 and TRBJ2-5, with TRBD1 matching over 10 bases. V trimming: 6 bases; J trimming: 6 bases; junction bases outside the gene matches: 4. Germline V gene sequence: CDR1 MDHEN, CDR2 SYDVKM. This CDR3 has 13 residues. In DNA form, the CDR3 reads TGTGCCAGCAGCAAGGGACAGGGGAAGACCCAGTACTTC. Translation: CASSKGQGKTQYF.

The rearrangement links TRBV2 to TRBJ2-5, with 8 bases fitting TRBD2. Germline V gene sequence: CDR1 SNHLY, CDR2 FYNNEI. The CDR3 consists of 16 residues. V shed 8 bases, J shed 5 bases, and the junction held 16 bases outside the gene matches. CDR3 loop: CASRYPPGGPGETQYF. CDR3 in DNA: TGTGCCAGCCGTTATCCCCCGGGAGGGCCGGGGGAGACCCAGTACTTC.

This clone was recorded a few times. V is TRBV9 and J is TRBJ2-5; D is possibly TRBD1 or TRBD2 (5 bases each). From germline, CDR1 is SGDLS and CDR2 YYNGEE. V lost 2 bases to trimming and J lost 3 bases, with 14 bases between them. This CDR3 contains 15 residues. The chain's CDR3 is CASSVWTGPEETQYF. The CDR3 nucleotides read TGTGCCAGCAGCGTCTGGACGGGACCAGAAGAGACCCAGTACTTC.

The chain's CDR3 is CSVSGTSGSSYNEQFF. CDR3 in DNA: TGCAGCGTTTCCGGGACTAGCGGGAGCTCCTACAATGAGCAGTTCTTC. V gene TRBV29-1 combines with J gene TRBJ2-1, with 14 bases that match TRBD2. From germline, CDR1 is SQVTM and CDR2 ANQGSEA. With V trimmed by 5 bases and J by 0 bases, 3 bases remained unmatched. The CDR3 spans 16 residues.

A remark on this clone: The same CDR3 can be traced to other DNA sequences in this sample. The genes are TRBV2 and TRBJ2-7, with a tentative D call TRBD1 (6 bases). The germline V and J ends were trimmed by 6 bases and 4 bases, with 10 bases remaining between them. Per germline, CDR1 SNHLY and CDR2 FYNNEI. CDR3 length equals 12 residues. The CDR3 sequence is CASRDRDYEQYV. The CDR3 DNA reads TGTGCCAGCAGGGACAGAGATTACGAGCAGTACGTC.

This CDR3 reads CSASPSGEQYF. DNA of the CDR3: TGCAGTGCTAGCCCGTCCGGGGAGCAGTACTTC. The rearrangement joins TRBV20-1 to TRBJ2-7, with D unclear. Germline values: CDR1 DFQATT, CDR2 SNEGSKA (reference sequence). Trimming took 3 bases from V and 7 from J, leaving 10 bases between them. The CDR3 runs to 11 residues.

V usage is TRBV7-6 and J usage is TRBJ1-6, with D possibly TRBD1 on 5 matching bases. V was trimmed by 1 base and J by 8 bases, leaving 12 bases between them. The CDR3 length is 15 residues. CDR1 is SGHVS, CDR2 FNYEAQ, per germline. The chain's CDR3 is CASSLVGPPDSPLHF. The DNA of the CDR3 is TGTGCCAGCAGCTTAGTGGGACCCCCGGATTCACCCCTCCACTTT.

The chain joins TRBV18 to TRBJ2-7, with 8 bases matching TRBD2. The V gene's germline CDR1 is KGHSH and CDR2 LQKENI. The CDR3 covers 15 residues. V gave up 4 bases and J gave up 3 bases; unmatched junction bases: 8. The CDR3 is CASSLRAGEGYEQYF. The CDR3 coding sequence is TGTGCCAGCTCACTTAGAGCGGGAGAGGGCTACGAGCAGTACTTC.

This clone appeared a few times. The V gene is TRBV9, the J gene TRBJ2-3; 13 bases line up with TRBD2. J was trimmed by 2 bases and V by 3 bases; bases with no gene match: 9. CDR3 size: 18 residues. The germline CDR1 and CDR2 sequences are SGDLS and YYNGEE. The CDR3 reads CASSAALTSGGNTDTQYF. In DNA, the CDR3 is TGTGCCAGCAGCGCGGCCCTGACTAGCGGGGGGAACACAGATACGCAGTATTTT.